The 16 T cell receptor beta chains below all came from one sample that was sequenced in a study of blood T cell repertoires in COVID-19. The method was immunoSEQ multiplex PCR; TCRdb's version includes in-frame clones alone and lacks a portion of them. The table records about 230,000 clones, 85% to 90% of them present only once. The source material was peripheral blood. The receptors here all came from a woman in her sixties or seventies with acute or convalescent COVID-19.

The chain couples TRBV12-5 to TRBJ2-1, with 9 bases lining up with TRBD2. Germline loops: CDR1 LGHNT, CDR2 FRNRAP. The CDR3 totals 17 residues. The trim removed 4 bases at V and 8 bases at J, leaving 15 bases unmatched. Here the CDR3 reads CASGSPLGSGGLYEQFF. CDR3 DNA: TGTGCTAGTGGTTCCCCCCTTGGTAGCGGGGGTTTGTATGAGCAGTTCTTC.

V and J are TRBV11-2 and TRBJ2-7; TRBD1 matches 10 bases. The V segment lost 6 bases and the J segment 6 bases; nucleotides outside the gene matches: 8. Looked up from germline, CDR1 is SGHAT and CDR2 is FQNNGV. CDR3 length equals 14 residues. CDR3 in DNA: TGTGCCAGCAGACCGGGACAGGGGCAGGGCGAGCAGTACTTC. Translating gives CASRPGQGQGEQYF.

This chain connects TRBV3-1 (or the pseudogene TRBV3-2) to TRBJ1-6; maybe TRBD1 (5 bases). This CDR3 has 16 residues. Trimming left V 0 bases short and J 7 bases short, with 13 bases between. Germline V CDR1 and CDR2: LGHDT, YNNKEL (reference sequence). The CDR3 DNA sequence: TGTGCCAGCAGCCAAGAGAGGATGACAGACAATTCACCCCTCCACTTT. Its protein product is CASSQERMTDNSPLHF.

CDR3 sequence: CASKDSLMPYYGYTF. DNA for the CDR3: TGTGCCAGCAAGGACTCCCTTATGCCGTACTATGGCTACACCTTC. This chain uses TRBV28 with TRBJ1-2; D uncertain. Germline assignment: CDR1 MDHEN and CDR2 SYDVKM. The ends were cut back, 7 bases at V and 3 bases at J, with 18 bases in the middle. The CDR3 contains 15 residues.

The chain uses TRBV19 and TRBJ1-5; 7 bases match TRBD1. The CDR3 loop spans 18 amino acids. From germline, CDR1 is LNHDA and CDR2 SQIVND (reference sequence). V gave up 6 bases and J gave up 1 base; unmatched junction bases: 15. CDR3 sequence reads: CASSRSGTVAKSNQPQHF. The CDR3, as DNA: TGTGCCAGTAGCCGATCCGGGACAGTGGCGAAAAGCAATCAGCCCCAGCATTTT. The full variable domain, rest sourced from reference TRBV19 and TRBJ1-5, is DGGITQSPKYLFRKEGQNVTLSCEQNLNHDAMYWYRQDPGQGLRLIYYSQIVNDFQKGDIAEGYSVSREKKESFPLTVTSAQKNPTAFYLCASSRSGTVAKSNQPQHFGDGTRLSIL.

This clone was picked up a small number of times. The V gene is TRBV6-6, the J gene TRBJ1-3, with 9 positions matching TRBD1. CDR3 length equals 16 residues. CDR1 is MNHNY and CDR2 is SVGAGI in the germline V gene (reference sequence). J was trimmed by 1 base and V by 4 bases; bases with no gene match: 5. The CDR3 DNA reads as TGTGCCAGCAGTTCAGGGGACAGGGTTTCTGGAAACACCATATATTTT. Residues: CASSSGDRVSGNTIYF.

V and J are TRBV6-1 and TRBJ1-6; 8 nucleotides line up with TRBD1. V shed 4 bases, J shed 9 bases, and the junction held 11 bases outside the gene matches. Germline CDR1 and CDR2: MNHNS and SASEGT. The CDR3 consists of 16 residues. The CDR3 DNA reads TGTGCCAGCAGTGGGAGACCGGACAGGGTGCTTTCACCCCTCCACTTT. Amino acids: CASSGRPDRVLSPLHF.

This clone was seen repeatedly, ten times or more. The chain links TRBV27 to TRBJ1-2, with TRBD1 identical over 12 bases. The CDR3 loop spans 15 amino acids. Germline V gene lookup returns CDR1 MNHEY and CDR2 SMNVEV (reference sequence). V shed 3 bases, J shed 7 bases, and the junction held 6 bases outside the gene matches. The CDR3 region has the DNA TGTGCCAGCAGTTTCAGGGACAGGGGGCTAAGTGGCTACACCTTC. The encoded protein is CASSFRDRGLSGYTF.

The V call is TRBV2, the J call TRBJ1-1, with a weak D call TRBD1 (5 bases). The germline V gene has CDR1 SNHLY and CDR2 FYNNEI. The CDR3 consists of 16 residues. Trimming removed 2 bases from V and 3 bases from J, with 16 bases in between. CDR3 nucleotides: TGTGCCAGCAGTGAATGGGGGGAGGATCTGGACACTGAAGCTTTCTTT. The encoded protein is CASSEWGEDLDTEAFF.

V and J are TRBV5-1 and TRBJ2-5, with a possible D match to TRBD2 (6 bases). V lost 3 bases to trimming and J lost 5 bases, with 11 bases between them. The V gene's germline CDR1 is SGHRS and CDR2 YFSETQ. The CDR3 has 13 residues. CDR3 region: CASSWSGGETQYF. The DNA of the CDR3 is TGCGCCAGCAGCTGGTCCGGGGGTGAGACCCAGTACTTC.

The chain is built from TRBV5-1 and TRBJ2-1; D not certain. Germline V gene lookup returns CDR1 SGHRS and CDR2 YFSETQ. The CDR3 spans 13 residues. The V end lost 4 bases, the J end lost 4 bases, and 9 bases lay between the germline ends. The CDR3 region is CASSPGPYNEQFF. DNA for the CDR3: TGCGCCAGCAGCCCTGGGCCGTACAATGAGCAGTTCTTC. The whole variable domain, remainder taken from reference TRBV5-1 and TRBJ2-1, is KAGVTQTPRYLIKTRGQQVTLSCSPISGHRSVSWYQQTPGQGLQFLFEYFSETQRNKGNFPGRFSGRQFSNSRSEMNVSTLELGDSALYLCASSPGPYNEQFFGPGTRLTVL.

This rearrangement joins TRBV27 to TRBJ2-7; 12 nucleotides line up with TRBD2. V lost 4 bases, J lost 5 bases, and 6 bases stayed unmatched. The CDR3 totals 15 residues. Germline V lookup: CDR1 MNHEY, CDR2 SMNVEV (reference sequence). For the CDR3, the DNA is TGTGCCAGCAGTTCCGGGACTAGCGGGTACGACGAGCAGTACTTC. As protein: CASSSGTSGYDEQYF.

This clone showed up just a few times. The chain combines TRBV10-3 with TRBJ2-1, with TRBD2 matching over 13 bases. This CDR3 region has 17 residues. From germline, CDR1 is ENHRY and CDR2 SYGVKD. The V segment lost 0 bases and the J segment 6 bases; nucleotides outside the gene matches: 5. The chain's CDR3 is CAISESKTSGGINEQFF. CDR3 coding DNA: TGTGCCATCAGTGAGTCGAAGACTAGCGGGGGGATCAATGAGCAGTTCTTC.

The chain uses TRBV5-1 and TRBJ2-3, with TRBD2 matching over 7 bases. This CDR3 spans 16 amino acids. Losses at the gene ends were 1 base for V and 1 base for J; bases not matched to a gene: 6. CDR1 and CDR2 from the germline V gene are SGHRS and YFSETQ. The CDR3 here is CASSLPAGVGTDTQYF. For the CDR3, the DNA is TGCGCCAGCAGCTTGCCGGCGGGAGTAGGCACAGATACGCAGTATTTT.

The DNA for the CDR3 is TGTGCCAGCAGCTTAGCGGGCGGGAGGATTGGGACCCAGTACTTC. Translated: CASSLAGGRIGTQYF. The chain links TRBV7-9 to TRBJ2-5; 8 positions agree with TRBD2. Germline V lookup: CDR1 SEHNR, CDR2 FQNEAQ (reference sequence). The CDR3 totals 15 residues. V trimming: 0 bases; J trimming: 7 bases; junction bases outside the gene matches: 7.

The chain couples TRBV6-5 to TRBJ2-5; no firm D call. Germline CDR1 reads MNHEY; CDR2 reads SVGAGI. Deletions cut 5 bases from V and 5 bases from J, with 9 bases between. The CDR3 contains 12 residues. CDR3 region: CASSSFRETQYF. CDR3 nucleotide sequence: TGTGCCAGCAGTAGCTTTCGGGAGACCCAGTACTTC.